This T cell receptor (beta chain) derives from a study of Graves' ophthalmopathy and Graves' hyperthyroidism. Study findings and constraints: Blood contained most expanded thyroid clonotypes exceeding 0.001 frequency. With approximately 90% sensitivity and less than 83% specificity, a 13-signature model separated ophthalmopathy from stable hyperthyroidism.

Germline V gives CDR1 SQVTM, CDR2 ANQGSEA. V was pared by 8 bases and J by 8 bases, with 18 bases between. This CDR3 is 12 amino acids long. Orbital computed tomography and thyroid ultrasound, along with TRAb, serum thyroxine and clinical symptoms, underpinned diagnosis. RNA transcripts were the source from which TCR beta CDR3 regions were amplified. RT-PCR in the first round used HTBI primers; a second-round multiplex PCR followed. TCRdb ran MiXCR on the multiplex PCR reads and lists one entry per CDR3 protein. This sample has roughly 220,000 distinct CDR3 sequences, with 40% to 50% found just once. This clonotype was seen just once. What it recognizes is unknown. Given a much more abundant clone one base away, this may be a read error. This CDR3 fails to terminate in the conserved phenylalanine or tryptophan, so it likely reflects a read error.

Specimen: peripheral blood. This receptor was obtained from an adult man with Graves' ophthalmopathy. The J gene is TRBJ1-1, the V gene TRBV29-1; possibly TRBD1 for D (6 bases). The chain's CDR3 is CSSYTGSGEAFL. In DNA, the CDR3 is TGCAGCTCCTACACAGGGAGCGGGGAAGCTTTCCTT.